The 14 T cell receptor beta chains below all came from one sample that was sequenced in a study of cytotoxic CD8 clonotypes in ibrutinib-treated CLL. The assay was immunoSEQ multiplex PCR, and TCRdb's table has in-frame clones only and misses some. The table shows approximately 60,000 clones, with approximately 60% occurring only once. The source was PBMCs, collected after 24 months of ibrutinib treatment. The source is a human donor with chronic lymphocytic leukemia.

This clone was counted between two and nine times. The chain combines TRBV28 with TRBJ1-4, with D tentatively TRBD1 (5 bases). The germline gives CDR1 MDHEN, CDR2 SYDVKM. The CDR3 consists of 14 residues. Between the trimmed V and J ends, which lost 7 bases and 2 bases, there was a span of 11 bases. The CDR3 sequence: CASNSWGTNEKLFF. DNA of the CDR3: TGTGCCAGCAATTCCTGGGGGACTAATGAAAAACTGTTTTTT.

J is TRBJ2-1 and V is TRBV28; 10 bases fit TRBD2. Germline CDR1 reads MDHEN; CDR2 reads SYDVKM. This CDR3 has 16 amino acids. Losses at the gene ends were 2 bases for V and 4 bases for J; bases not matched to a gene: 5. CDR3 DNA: TGTGCCAGCAGTTTAATTAGGACTAGCGGATACAATGAGCAGTTCTTC. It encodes CASSLIRTSGYNEQFF.

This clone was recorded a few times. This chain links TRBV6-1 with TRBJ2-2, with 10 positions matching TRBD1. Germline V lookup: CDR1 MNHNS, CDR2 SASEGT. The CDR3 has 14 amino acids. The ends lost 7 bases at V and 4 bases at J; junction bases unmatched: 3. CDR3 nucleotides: TGTGCCAGCACAGACAGGGGGCGCACCGGGGAGCTGTTTTTT. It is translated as CASTDRGRTGELFF.

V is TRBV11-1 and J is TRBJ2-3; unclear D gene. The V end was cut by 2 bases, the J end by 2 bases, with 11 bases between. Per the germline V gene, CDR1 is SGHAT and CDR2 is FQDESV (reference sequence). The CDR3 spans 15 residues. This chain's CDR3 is CASSLSRTPTDTQYF. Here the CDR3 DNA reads TGTGCCAGCAGCTTAAGCAGGACCCCCACAGATACGCAGTATTTT. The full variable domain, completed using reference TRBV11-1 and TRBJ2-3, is EAEVAQSPRYKITEKSQAVAFWCDPISGHATLYWYRQILGQGPELLVQFQDESVVDDSQLPKDRFSAERLKGVDSTLKIQPAELGDSAMYLCASSLSRTPTDTQYFGPGTRLTVL.

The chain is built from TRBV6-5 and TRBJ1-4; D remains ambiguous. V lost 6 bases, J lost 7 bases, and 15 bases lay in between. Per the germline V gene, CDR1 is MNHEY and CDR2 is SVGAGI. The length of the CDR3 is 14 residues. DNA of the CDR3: TGTGCCAGCAGCCACGGAGGGAGAGGTGAAAAACTGTTTTTT. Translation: CASSHGGRGEKLFF.

The CDR3 bases are TGTGCCAGCAGCTTGGAACCCCTCCCTTCCCAGTTCTTC. It yields the protein CASSLEPLPSQFF. This chain connects TRBV5-6 to TRBJ2-1, with D hard to call. Per germline, CDR1 SGHDT and CDR2 YYEEEE. V lost 0 bases to trimming and J lost 13 bases, with 14 bases between them. This CDR3 has 13 residues.

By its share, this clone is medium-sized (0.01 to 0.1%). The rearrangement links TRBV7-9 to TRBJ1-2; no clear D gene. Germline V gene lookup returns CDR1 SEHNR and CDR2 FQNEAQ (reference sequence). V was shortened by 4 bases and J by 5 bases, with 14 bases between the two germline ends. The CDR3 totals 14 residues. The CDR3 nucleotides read TGTGCCAGCAGCTCAAACTCGCCGACATATGGCTACACCTTC. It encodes CASSSNSPTYGYTF.

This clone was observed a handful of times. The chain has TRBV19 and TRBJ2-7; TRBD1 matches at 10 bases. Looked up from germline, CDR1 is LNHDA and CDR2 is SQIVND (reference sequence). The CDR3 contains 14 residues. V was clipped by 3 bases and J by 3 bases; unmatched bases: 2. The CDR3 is CASSMGQGIYEQYF. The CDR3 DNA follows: TGTGCCAGTAGTATGGGACAGGGGATCTACGAGCAGTACTTC.

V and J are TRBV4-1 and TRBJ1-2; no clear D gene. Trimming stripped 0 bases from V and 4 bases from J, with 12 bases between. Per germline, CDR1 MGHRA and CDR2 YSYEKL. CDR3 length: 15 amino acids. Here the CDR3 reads CASSQDVAGSYGYTF. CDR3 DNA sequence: TGCGCCAGCAGCCAAGATGTGGCAGGATCCTATGGCTACACCTTC.

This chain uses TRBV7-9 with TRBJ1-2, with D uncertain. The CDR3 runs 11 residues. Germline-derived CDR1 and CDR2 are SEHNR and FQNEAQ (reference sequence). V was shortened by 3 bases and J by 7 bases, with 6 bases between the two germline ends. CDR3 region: CASSLDLGYTF. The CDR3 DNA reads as TGTGCCAGCAGCTTGGACCTTGGCTACACCTTC.

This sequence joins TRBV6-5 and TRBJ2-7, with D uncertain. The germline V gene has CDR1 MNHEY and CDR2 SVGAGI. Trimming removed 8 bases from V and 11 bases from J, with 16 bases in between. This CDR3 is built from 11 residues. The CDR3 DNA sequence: TGTGCCAGCGATTTCGACCAGGTGGAGTACTTC. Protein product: CASDFDQVEYF.

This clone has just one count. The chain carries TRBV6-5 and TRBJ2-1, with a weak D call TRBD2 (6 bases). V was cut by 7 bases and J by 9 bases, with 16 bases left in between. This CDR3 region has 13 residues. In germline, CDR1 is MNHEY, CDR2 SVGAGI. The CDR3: CASIAALGSEQFF. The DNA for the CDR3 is TGTGCCAGCATAGCGGCCCTAGGGAGTGAGCAGTTCTTC.

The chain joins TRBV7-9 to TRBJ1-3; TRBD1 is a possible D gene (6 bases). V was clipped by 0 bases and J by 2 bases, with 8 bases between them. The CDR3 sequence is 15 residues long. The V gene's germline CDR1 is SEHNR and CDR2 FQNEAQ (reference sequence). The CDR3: CASSLATGTGNTIYF. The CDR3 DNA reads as TGTGCCAGCAGCTTAGCCACAGGGACTGGAAACACCATATATTTT.

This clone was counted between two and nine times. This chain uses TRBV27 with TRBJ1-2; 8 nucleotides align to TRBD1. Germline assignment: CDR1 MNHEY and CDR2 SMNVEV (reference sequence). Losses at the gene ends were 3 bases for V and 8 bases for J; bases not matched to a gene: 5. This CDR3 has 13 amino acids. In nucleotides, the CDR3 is TGTGCCAGCAGTTTCCGGACAGGGTACGGCTACACCTTC. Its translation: CASSFRTGYGYTF.